Following are 23 T cell receptor beta chains from one sample sequenced in a study of blood T cell repertoires in COVID-19. Produced via immunoSEQ multiplex PCR; TCRdb's table is partial and in-frame only. This sample carries 45,000 to 50,000 clones, around nine tenths of them seen once, and the ten largest clones take about 8%. The sequenced material came from peripheral blood. The source is a man aged 45 to 65 with acute or convalescent COVID-19.

The chain has TRBV3-1 (or the pseudogene TRBV3-2) and TRBJ1-6, with a possible D match to TRBD1 (6 bases). The V gene lost 2 bases and the J gene lost 7 bases, with 12 bases spanning the gap. The CDR3 is 15 residues long. The germline V gene encodes CDR1 LGHDT and CDR2 YNNKEL (reference sequence). The CDR3 sequence is CASSQNRVENSPLHF. The CDR3 region has the DNA TGTGCCAGCAGCCAAAACAGGGTTGAGAATTCACCCCTCCACTTT.

This sequence joins TRBV24-1 and TRBJ2-1, with a possible D match to TRBD2 (5 bases). Deletions cut 9 bases from V and 4 bases from J, with 12 bases between. The germline gives CDR1 KGHDR, CDR2 SFDVKD. This CDR3 spans 13 amino acids. The CDR3 sequence: CATQDSWYNEQFF. The CDR3 nucleotides are TGTGCCACCCAGGACTCGTGGTACAATGAGCAGTTCTTC.

This clone occurred once. This rearrangement joins TRBV19 to TRBJ2-1; D perhaps matches TRBD2 (5 bases). The CDR3 is made up of 14 amino acids. Germline V gives CDR1 LNHDA, CDR2 SQIVND (reference sequence). Trimming took off 1 base at V and 6 bases at J, with 10 bases between the two ends. CDR3 sequence reads: CASSIGELGNEQFF. CDR3 DNA sequence: TGTGCCAGTAGTATAGGCGAACTAGGCAATGAGCAGTTCTTC.

The J gene is TRBJ2-1, the V gene TRBV4-3, with no clear D. The CDR3 totals 13 residues. Germline V gene data show CDR1 as LGHNA and CDR2 as YSLEER. V was trimmed by 1 base and J by 5 bases, leaving 6 bases between them. The CDR3 spells CASSQAVNNEQFF. The CDR3 DNA sequence: TGCGCCAGCAGCCAAGCGGTTAACAATGAGCAGTTCTTC.

The J gene is TRBJ2-7, the V gene TRBV7-9, with D perhaps TRBD2 (6 bases). The V gene's germline CDR1 is SEHNR and CDR2 FQNEAQ (reference sequence). This CDR3 is 16 amino acids long. V lost 5 bases, J lost 0 bases, and 17 bases lay in between. The CDR3 sequence: CASSPLGEVSSYEQYF. CDR3 bases: TGTGCCAGCAGCCCCCTTGGGGAGGTCAGCTCCTACGAGCAGTACTTC.

The chain combines TRBV27 with TRBJ2-1; D call uncertain. From germline, CDR1 is MNHEY and CDR2 SMNVEV (reference sequence). The ends were cut back, 6 bases at V and 4 bases at J, with 4 bases in the middle. The CDR3 extends over 11 amino acids. The CDR3 sequence: CASSKYNEQFF. The CDR3 DNA reads TGTGCCAGCAGCAAATACAATGAGCAGTTCTTC.

This clone was seen just once. The chain joins TRBV3-1 (or the pseudogene TRBV3-2) to TRBJ1-6, with D maybe TRBD1 (5 bases). V lost 1 base, J lost 8 bases, and 9 bases lay in between. The CDR3 length is 14 residues. Germline V gene sequence: CDR1 LGHDT, CDR2 YNNKEL (reference sequence). Here the CDR3 DNA reads TGTGCCAGCAGCCAAGGGTGGGGGGATTCACCCCTCCACTTT. It codes for CASSQGWGDSPLHF.

As for this clone: Distinct nucleotide sequences in the sample also encode this CDR3. This sequence joins TRBV19 and TRBJ1-1; D gene uncertain. The CDR3 has 14 residues. V was cut by 3 bases and J by 3 bases, with 11 bases left in between. CDR1 and CDR2 (germline): LNHDA, SQIVND (reference sequence). The CDR3 spells CASSIRGVDTEAFF. The CDR3 coding sequence is TGTGCCAGTAGTATTCGAGGAGTGGACACTGAAGCTTTCTTT.

The chain couples TRBV12-3 or TRBV12-4 to TRBJ1-1; possibly TRBD1 for D (6 bases). V lost 2 bases to trimming and J lost 3 bases, with 7 bases between them. The CDR3 length is 13 residues. CDR3 amino acids: CASSLTGYTEAFF. CDR3 in DNA: TGTGCCAGCAGTTTAACAGGGTACACTGAAGCTTTCTTT.

The chain uses TRBV30 and TRBJ1-3; D gene unclear. Deletions cut 0 bases from V and 3 bases from J, with 12 bases between. This CDR3 comprises 15 residues. CDR1 is GTSNPN, CDR2 SVGIG, per germline (reference sequence). Here the CDR3 reads CAWSVLGLYGNTIYF. The CDR3 DNA follows: TGTGCCTGGAGTGTACTTGGGCTTTATGGAAACACCATATATTTT.

The V call is TRBV11-2, the J call TRBJ2-3; TRBD2 aligns across 9 bases. J lost 2 bases, V lost 4 bases, and 7 bases had no gene match. Germline loops: CDR1 SGHAT, CDR2 FQNNGV. CDR3 length: 16 residues. CDR3 sequence: CASSSLAGNPTDTQYF. The CDR3 bases are TGTGCCAGCAGCTCGCTAGCGGGGAATCCCACAGATACGCAGTATTTT.

The V gene is TRBV3-1 (or the pseudogene TRBV3-2), the J gene TRBJ2-6, with unresolved D. V gave up 2 bases and J gave up 1 base, with 6 bases separating them. Looked up from germline, CDR1 is LGHDT and CDR2 is YNNKEL (reference sequence). This CDR3 comprises 15 residues. CDR3 loop: CASSQMRSGANVLTF. As DNA, the CDR3 is TGTGCCAGCAGCCAAATGAGATCTGGGGCCAACGTCCTGACTTTC.

V usage is TRBV3-1 (or the pseudogene TRBV3-2) and J usage is TRBJ2-1; D gene uncertain. CDR3 size: 15 residues. Germline CDR1 is LGHDT and CDR2 is YNNKEL (reference sequence). V was shortened by 0 bases and J by 7 bases, with 13 bases between the two germline ends. CDR3 DNA: TGTGCCAGCAGCCAAGACACTGTCCCCGCGAATGAGCAGTTCTTC. Translating gives CASSQDTVPANEQFF.

This clone was seen only a few times. The rearrangement joins TRBV6-2 or TRBV6-3 to TRBJ2-3, with 10 bases that match TRBD2. The CDR3 totals 17 residues. The ends lost 3 bases at V and 2 bases at J; junction bases unmatched: 8. Germline V gives CDR1 MNHEY, CDR2 SVGEGT. CDR3 in DNA: TGTGCCAGCAGTTATTTACCCCTAGCGGGGGTCACAGATACGCAGTATTTT. This codes for CASSYLPLAGVTDTQYF.

The V and J genes are TRBV5-1 and TRBJ1-3; D perhaps matches TRBD1 (6 bases). The CDR3 totals 19 residues. Germline assignment: CDR1 SGHRS and CDR2 YFSETQ. The ends were cut back, 0 bases at V and 3 bases at J, with 22 bases in the middle. The CDR3 DNA reads TGCGCCAGCAGCTTGGCGGGTGGGGTTCAGGGGCCGAATGGAAACACCATATATTTT. Amino acid sequence: CASSLAGGVQGPNGNTIYF. Full variable domain (outside the CDR3, taken from reference TRBV5-1 and TRBJ1-3): KAGVTQTPRYLIKTRGQQVTLSCSPISGHRSVSWYQQTPGQGLQFLFEYFSETQRNKGNFPGRFSGRQFSNSRSEMNVSTLELGDSALYLCASSLAGGVQGPNGNTIYFGEGSWLTVV.

The rearrangement uses TRBV7-3 and TRBJ2-3, with a tentative D call TRBD2 (7 bases). Germline CDR1 is SGHTA and CDR2 is FQGTGA. V was clipped by 3 bases and J by 3 bases, with 16 bases between them. The CDR3 runs 16 residues. The CDR3 loop reads CASSFGGGGGTDTQYF. Written as DNA, the CDR3 is TGTGCCAGCAGCTTCGGGGGCGGGGGAGGTACAGATACGCAGTATTTT.

This clone showed up just a few times. The V call is TRBV6-1, the J call TRBJ2-7; unclear D gene. This CDR3 is 15 amino acids long. Germline V gene data show CDR1 as MNHNS and CDR2 as SASEGT. V was shortened by 3 bases and J by 2 bases, with 14 bases between the two germline ends. This chain's CDR3 is CASSENPDWTYEQYF. The CDR3 region has the DNA TGTGCCAGCAGTGAGAACCCTGACTGGACCTACGAGCAGTACTTC.

This clone has just a few counts. The chain carries TRBV5-6 and TRBJ2-1; TRBD1 matches at 10 bases. After removal of 0 bases from V and 9 bases from J, the junction contained 6 bases not matched to a gene. Germline CDR1 and CDR2: SGHDT and YYEEEE. This CDR3 region has 15 residues. The CDR3 reads CASSLATGGWGEQFF. CDR3 coding DNA: TGTGCCAGCAGCTTGGCGACAGGGGGCTGGGGTGAGCAGTTCTTC.

This clone has a handful of counts. This chain uses TRBV7-9 with TRBJ2-7, with D possibly being TRBD2 (6 bases). The CDR3 is made up of 15 amino acids. Germline V gives CDR1 SEHNR, CDR2 FQNEAQ (reference sequence). V lost 3 bases, J lost 6 bases, and 18 bases lay in between. The CDR3 nucleotides read TGTGCCAGCAGCTTCCAAGGAGGGCAGGCGTTCGAGCAGTACTTC. Translation gives CASSFQGGQAFEQYF.

The V and J genes are TRBV7-9 and TRBJ2-3, with 9 bases lining up with TRBD1. Looked up from germline, CDR1 is SEHNR and CDR2 is FQNEAQ (reference sequence). J was trimmed by 4 bases and V by 3 bases; bases with no gene match: 5. CDR3 length equals 15 residues. The CDR3 sequence is CASSFGTGGADTQYF. The CDR3 bases are TGTGCCAGCAGCTTTGGCACAGGGGGCGCAGATACGCAGTATTTT.

The genes are TRBV6-5 and TRBJ1-1, with 8 bases identical to TRBD1. Trimming took 6 bases from V and 7 from J; bases not matched to a gene: 13. The CDR3 consists of 15 residues. Germline V gives CDR1 MNHEY, CDR2 SVGAGI. In nucleotides, the CDR3 is TGTGCCAGCAGGCCGGACAGGGACCTCGGGAGTGAAGCTTTCTTT. Amino acid sequence: CASRPDRDLGSEAFF.

This clone appeared a single time. V is TRBV7-9 and J is TRBJ2-4; a weak D match, TRBD1 (5 bases). With 4 bases removed from V and 10 bases from J, the gap between germline ends came to 11 bases. The CDR3 has 12 amino acids. Germline CDR1 is SEHNR and CDR2 is FQNEAQ (reference sequence). CDR3 coding DNA: TGTGCCAGCAGCTCAGACAGTGATATTCAGTACTTC. Protein: CASSSDSDIQYF.

The rearrangement links TRBV5-1 to TRBJ2-1, with 10 bases matching TRBD2. With V trimmed by 2 bases and J by 0 bases, 11 bases remained unmatched. The CDR3 is 19 residues long. Germline V gene lookup returns CDR1 SGHRS and CDR2 YFSETQ. Written as DNA, the CDR3 is TGCGCCAGCAGCTTATCACTAGCGGGGCGACCCGGCTCCTACAATGAGCAGTTCTTC. Its protein product is CASSLSLAGRPGSYNEQFF.